Below, one T cell receptor (beta chain) is given with its context. The data were obtained in a study of blood T cell repertoires in COVID-19. The overall study: Specimens from acute and convalescent COVID-19 originated in the United States, Italy and Spain.

Losses at the gene ends were 0 bases for V and 2 bases for J; bases not matched to a gene: 3. CDR1 and CDR2 from the germline V gene are SGHTS and YDEGEE. The CDR3 consists of 16 residues. In the original processing: Amplification of reference gene primers was used by the study to estimate nucleated cell counts. Only in-frame clones appear in the TCRdb table, and some are missing; sequencing was by immunoSEQ multiplex PCR. V and J calls plus clone size are reproduced from that table; the DNA served to infer D and trimming. The sample has around 350,000 clones, more than 85% seen once. This clonotype was sampled from a human donor in a cohort sampled during active COVID-19. Material: peripheral blood. The chain couples TRBV5-8 to TRBJ2-5; TRBD1 aligns across 11 bases. In DNA form, the CDR3 reads TGTGCCAGCAGCTTGGGGACAGGGGGCGGTCAAGAGACCCAGTACTTC. It yields the protein CASSLGTGGGQETQYF.